These T cell receptor beta chains were read from a single sample in a study of control samples from healthy donors and cancer patients. Only in-frame clones appear in the TCRdb table, and some are missing; sequencing was by immunoSEQ multiplex PCR. The sample consists of around 140,000 clones, 92% of them appearing once. The specimen sequenced was blood. Every receptor here comes from a woman in her forties or fifties in good health. The CDR3 runs from the conserved cysteine through the conserved F or W. A D gene is named only where the DNA matches it firmly. Rows may omit the clone size; those that give it use once, few, many or a size class.

TRBJ1-3 16 . TRBV27 . TGTGCCAGCAGTTTGCGGGCAGGGTTGATTGGAAACACCATATATTTT CASSLRAGLIGNTIYF
TRBJ1-1 12 . TRBV11-2 . TGTGCCAGCAGCTCCGGCAGGGGTGAAGCTTTCTTT CASSSGRGEAFF
TRBJ2-3 13 . TRBV30 . TGTGCCTGGACCCCCGTGGGTGCGGATACGCAGTATTTT CAWTPVGADTQYF
TRBJ2-7 14 . TRBV5-1 . TGCGCCAGCAGCTTGGATCCGGGGGCTTACGAGCAGTACTTC CASSLDPGAYEQYF
TRBJ1-4 15 . TRBV5-1 . TGCGCCAGCAGCTTGGCCGGCTGGTTTAATGAAAAACTGTTTTTT CASSLAGWFNEKLFF
TRBJ1-2 18 . TRBV5-5 TRBD1 TGTGCCAGCAGCCCACAGGCCGTCAGGACAGGGATTAACTATGGCTACACCTTC CASSPQAVRTGINYGYTF
TRBJ1-1 13 . TRBV5-1 . TGCGCCAGCAGCTTGGACAATACAATTGAAGCTTTCTTT CASSLDNTIEAFF
TRBJ2-1 16 . TRBV27 TRBD2 TGTGCCAGCAGTCCAATTGGACTAGCGGGAGCATATGAGCAGTTCTTC CASSPIGLAGAYEQFF
TRBJ2-3 15 . TRBV5-4 TRBD1 TGTGCCAGCAGCGCGGCGGGACAGGGCATATATACGCAGTATTTT CASSAAGQGIYTQYF
TRBJ2-2 11 . TRBV29-1 . TGCAGCGTTGCAGTGTCCGGGGAGCTGTTTTTT CSVAVSGELFF
TRBJ1-5 16 . TRBV7-9 TRBD1 TGTGCCAGCAGCTCCGGACAGGGAAAGATCGGTCAGCCCCAGCATTTT CASSSGQGKIGQPQHF
TRBJ2-7 16 . TRBV3-1/TRBV3-2 TRBD2 TGTGCCAGCAGCACCCGGACTAGCGGGAGTCTTTACGAGCAGTACTTC CASSTRTSGSLYEQYF
TRBJ1-2 15 . TRBV28 . TGTGCCAGCAGTTTAGGTCCGAGAGGGATAAGTAGCTACACCTTC CASSLGPRGISSYTF
TRBJ1-5 14 . TRBV5-1 . TGCGCCAGCAGCGTTGATGGGGGGAGGCAGCCCCAGCATTTT CASSVDGGRQPQHF
TRBJ1-2 13 . TRBV30 TRBD1 TGTGCCTGGGTTCCAGGGGGCGACGGTGGCTACACCTTC CAWVPGGDGGYTF
TRBJ1-2 14 . TRBV10-2 TRBD1 TGCGCCAGCAGTGATATGACAGGGGGAAGTGGCTACACCTTC CASSDMTGGSGYTF
TRBJ2-1 14 . TRBV15 TRBD2 TGTGCCACCAGCAGAGAGGTTAGCGGGAGGGCGCAGTTCTTC CATSREVSGRAQFF
TRBJ2-7 14 . TRBV3-1/TRBV3-2 . TGTGCCAGCAGCCCATGGGGCCATCTGCTAGGGCAGTACTTC CASSPWGHLLGQYF
TRBJ2-3 15 . TRBV7-6 TRBD2 TGTGCCAGCAGCACCCTAGCGGGGGACACAGATACGCAGTATTTT CASSTLAGDTDTQYF
TRBJ1-1 16 . TRBV5-1 . TGCGCCAGCATGGCGGGGGGGAGGGTGGCGAACACTGAAGCTTTCTTT CASMAGGRVANTEAFF
TRBJ1-2 13 . TRBV19 . TGTGCCAGTAGTATAACCAGGATAAATGGCTACACCTTC CASSITRINGYTF
TRBJ1-1 18 . TRBV7-9 TRBD1 TGTGCCATTGAGCAGCCGAGGGGGCTCGCCTCGCGAAACACTGAAGCTTTCTTT CAIEQPRGLASRNTEAFF
TRBJ1-1 13 . TRBV18 TRBD1 TGTGCCAGCTCACGGACAGGGAACACTGAAGCTTTCTTT CASSRTGNTEAFF
TRBJ1-6 13 . TRBV5-1 . TGCGCCAGCAGCCCCAGTTATAATTCACCCCTCCACTTT CASSPSYNSPLHF
TRBJ2-1 13 . TRBV5-6 TRBD1 TGTGCCAGCAGCTTCACAGGGGGTGATGAGCAGTTCTTC CASSFTGGDEQFF
TRBJ1-3 17 . TRBV5-1 . TGCGCCAGCAGCCCGGACATCTTTCCCGGCTCTGGAAACACCATATATTTT CASSPDIFPGSGNTIYF
TRBJ1-4 18 . TRBV19 . TGTGCCAGTAGTCCTTCACAGGGAGGGTATGCAACTAATGAAAAACTGTTTTTT CASSPSQGGYATNEKLFF
TRBJ2-7 15 few TRBV11-2 TRBD2 TGTGCCAGCAGCCTTATGGCTAGCGGGATTGACGAGCAGTACTTC CASSLMASGIDEQYF
TRBJ1-2 14 . TRBV6-5 . TGTGCCAGCATCCCGCGACAGGACCTTTGGGGCTACACCTTC CASIPRQDLWGYTF
TRBJ1-5 17 . TRBV4-1 . TGCGCCAGCAGCCGAAGGGGGACATTTGAAGGCAATCAGCCCCAGCATTTT CASSRRGTFEGNQPQHF